This T cell receptor (beta chain) is from a study of T cells in Graves' hyperthyroidism and ophthalmopathy. General study results and limits: Progression to ophthalmopathy was predicted a median of about 6.6 months early. Within blood appeared most thyroid clonotypes that had expanded above 0.001.

Amplified TCR beta CDR3 regions came from RNA transcripts. HTBI primers were the set used in a first-round RT-PCR of the TCR CDR3. TCRdb reprocessed the multiplex PCR reads via MiXCR and lists one record per CDR3 protein. The profile shows around 450,000 distinct CDR3 sequences, about a sixth of them singletons. The CDR3 is 14 amino acids. CDR1 SGDLS and CDR2 YYNGEE come from the germline V gene. Trimming removed 0 bases from V and 12 bases from J; junction bases left unmatched: 5. This clonotype was seen only a few times. Antigen unknown. Sample: blood. The chain carries TRBV9 and TRBJ1-6, with 8 bases that match TRBD1. The TCR sequence derives from a woman under 30 with Graves' hyperthyroidism. CDR3 amino acids: CASSVAGGQGPLHF. The CDR3, as DNA: TGTGCCAGCAGCGTAGCAGGGGGCCAGGGACCCCTCCACTTT. Drawing the rest from reference TRBV9 and TRBJ1-6, the complete variable domain is DSGVTQTPKHLITATGQRVTLRCSPRSGDLSVYWYQQSLDQGLQFLIQYYNGEERAKGNILERFSAQQFPDLHSELNLSSLELGDSALYFCASSVAGGQGPLHFGNGTRLTVT.